This T cell receptor beta chain derives from a study of blood T cells in healthy people across ages. Broader study findings: Possibly confounding the expanded clonotype changes was the fact that donor CMV status was unknown.

Remarks on this clonotype: Its antigen is unknown.

The CDR3 is 14 residues long. V shed 2 bases and J shed 8 bases, with 12 bases lying between them. The second PCR ran roughly 7 to 12 cycles with a sample-barcoded 5' primer and J-beta primers. TCRdb ran MiXCR on the 5' RACE reads and lists one entry per CDR3 protein. This repertoire shows 720,000 or so distinct CDR3 sequences, around 41% found once; its top ten account for about 32%. The receptor's source is an elderly man in good health. The chain uses TRBV12-3 or TRBV12-4 and TRBJ1-4; TRBD1 might be the D (6 bases). The sample comprised blood. CDR3 in amino acids: CASSLLPGAEKLFF. The CDR3 DNA sequence: TGTGCCAGCAGTTTACTACCGGGGGCGGAAAAACTGTTTTTT.